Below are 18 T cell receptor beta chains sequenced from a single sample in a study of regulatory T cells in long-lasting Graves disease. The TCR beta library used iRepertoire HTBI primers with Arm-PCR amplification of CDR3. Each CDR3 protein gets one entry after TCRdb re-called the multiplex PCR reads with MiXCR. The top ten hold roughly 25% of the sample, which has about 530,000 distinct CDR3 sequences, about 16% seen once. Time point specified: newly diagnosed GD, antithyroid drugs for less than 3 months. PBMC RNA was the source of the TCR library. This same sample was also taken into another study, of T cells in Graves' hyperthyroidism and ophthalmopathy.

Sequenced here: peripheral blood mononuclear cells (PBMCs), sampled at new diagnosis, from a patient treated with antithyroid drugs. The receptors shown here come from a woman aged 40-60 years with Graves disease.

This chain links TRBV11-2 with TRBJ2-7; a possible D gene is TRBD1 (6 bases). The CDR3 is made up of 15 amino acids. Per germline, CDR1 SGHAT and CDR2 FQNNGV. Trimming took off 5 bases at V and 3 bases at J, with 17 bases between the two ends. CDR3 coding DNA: TGTGCCAGCAGCCCAGAAGGGACAACTTACTACGAGCAGTACTTC. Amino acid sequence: CASSPEGTTYYEQYF.

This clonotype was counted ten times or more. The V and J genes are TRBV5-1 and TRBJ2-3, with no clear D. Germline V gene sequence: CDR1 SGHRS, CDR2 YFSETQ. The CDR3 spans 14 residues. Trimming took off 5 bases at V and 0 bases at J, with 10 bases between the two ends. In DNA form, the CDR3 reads TGCGCCAGCAGGTCCTACCATAGCACAGATACGCAGTATTTT. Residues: CASRSYHSTDTQYF.

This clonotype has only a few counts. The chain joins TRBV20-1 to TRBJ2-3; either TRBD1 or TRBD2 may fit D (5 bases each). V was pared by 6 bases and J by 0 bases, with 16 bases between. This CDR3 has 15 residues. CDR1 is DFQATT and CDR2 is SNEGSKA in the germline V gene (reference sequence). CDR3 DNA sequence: TGCAGTGCGGCTAGCCGGGGCAGTAGCACAGATACGCAGTATTTT. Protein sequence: CSAASRGSSTDTQYF.

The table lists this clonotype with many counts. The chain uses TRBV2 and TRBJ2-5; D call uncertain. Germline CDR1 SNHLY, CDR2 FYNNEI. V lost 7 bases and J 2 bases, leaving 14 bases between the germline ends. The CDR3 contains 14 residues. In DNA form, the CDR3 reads TGTGCCAGCAATAGTGAGGCACTACAAGAGACCCAGTACTTC. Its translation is CASNSEALQETQYF.

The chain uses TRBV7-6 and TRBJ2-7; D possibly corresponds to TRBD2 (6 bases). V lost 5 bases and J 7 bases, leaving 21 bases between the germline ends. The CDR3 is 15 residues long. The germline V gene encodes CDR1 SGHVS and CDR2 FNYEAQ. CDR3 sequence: CASSPPSDSFVEQYF. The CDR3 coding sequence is TGTGCCAGCAGCCCTCCTAGCGACAGTTTTGTTGAGCAGTACTTC.

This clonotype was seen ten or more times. In DNA, the CDR3 is TGTGCCAGCAGTGAACCACCTCATACGCAGTATTTT. It codes for CASSEPPHTQYF. The chain links TRBV6-1 to TRBJ2-3; D remains ambiguous. This CDR3 is 12 amino acids long. CDR1 is MNHNS, CDR2 SASEGT, per germline. Trimming shortened V by 2 bases and J by 7 bases, and 7 bases separated the two germline ends.

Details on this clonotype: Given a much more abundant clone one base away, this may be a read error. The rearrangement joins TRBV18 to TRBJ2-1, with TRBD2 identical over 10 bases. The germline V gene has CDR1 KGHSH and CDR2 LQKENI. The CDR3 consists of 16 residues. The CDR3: CDSNRLAGISYNEQFF. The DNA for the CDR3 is TGTGACAGTAACCGACTAGCGGGTATATCCTACAATGAGCAGTTCTTC.

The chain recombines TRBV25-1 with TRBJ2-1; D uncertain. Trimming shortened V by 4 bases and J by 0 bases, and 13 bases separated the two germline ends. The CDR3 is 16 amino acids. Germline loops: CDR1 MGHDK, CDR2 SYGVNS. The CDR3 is CASSVRTPYSYNEQFF. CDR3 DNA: TGTGCCAGCAGTGTACGCACCCCTTACTCCTACAATGAGCAGTTCTTC.

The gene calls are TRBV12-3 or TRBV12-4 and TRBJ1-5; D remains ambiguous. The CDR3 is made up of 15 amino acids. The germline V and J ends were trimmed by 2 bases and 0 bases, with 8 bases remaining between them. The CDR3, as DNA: TGTGCCAGCAGTTTATTATCGGTTAGCAATCAGCCCCAGCATTTT. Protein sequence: CASSLLSVSNQPQHF.

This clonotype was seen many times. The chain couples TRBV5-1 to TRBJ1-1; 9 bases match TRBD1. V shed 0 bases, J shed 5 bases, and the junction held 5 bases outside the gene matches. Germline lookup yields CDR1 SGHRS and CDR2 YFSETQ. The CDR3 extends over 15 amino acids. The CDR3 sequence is CASSLEGQGYTEAFF. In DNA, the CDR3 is TGCGCCAGCAGCTTGGAGGGACAGGGCTATACTGAAGCTTTCTTT. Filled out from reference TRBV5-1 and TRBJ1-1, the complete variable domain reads KAGVTQTPRYLIKTRGQQVTLSCSPISGHRSVSWYQQTPGQGLQFLFEYFSETQRNKGNFPGRFSGRQFSNSRSEMNVSTLELGDSALYLCASSLEGQGYTEAFFGQGTRLTVV.

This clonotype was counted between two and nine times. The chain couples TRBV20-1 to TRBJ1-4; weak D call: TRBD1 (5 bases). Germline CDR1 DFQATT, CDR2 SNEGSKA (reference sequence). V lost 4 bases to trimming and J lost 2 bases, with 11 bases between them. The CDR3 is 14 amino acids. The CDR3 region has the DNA TGCAGTGCTACTCAGGGTAGCACTAATGAAAAACTGTTTTTT. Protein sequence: CSATQGSTNEKLFF.

CDR3: CASQDSSSGNTIYF. For the CDR3, the DNA is TGTGCCAGCCAGGACTCTAGCTCTGGAAACACCATATATTTT. The J gene is TRBJ1-3, the V gene TRBV25-1; no reliable D call. This CDR3 spans 14 amino acids. The germline V gene has CDR1 MGHDK and CDR2 SYGVNS. V was clipped by 8 bases and J by 0 bases, with 11 bases between them.

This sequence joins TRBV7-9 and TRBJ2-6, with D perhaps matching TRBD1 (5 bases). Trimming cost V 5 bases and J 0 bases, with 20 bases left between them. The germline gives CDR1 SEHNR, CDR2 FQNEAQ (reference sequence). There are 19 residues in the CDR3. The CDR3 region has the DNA TGTGCCAGCAGCCCACCGTGGGCAGGGATGGGCTCTGGGGCCAACGTCCTGACTTTC. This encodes CASSPPWAGMGSGANVLTF.

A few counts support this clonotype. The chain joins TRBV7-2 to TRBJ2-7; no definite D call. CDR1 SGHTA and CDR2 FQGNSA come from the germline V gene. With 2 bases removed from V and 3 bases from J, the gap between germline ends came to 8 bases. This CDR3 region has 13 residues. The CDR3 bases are TGTGCCAGCAGCTTAAATATAGGCTACGAGCAGTACTTC. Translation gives CASSLNIGYEQYF.

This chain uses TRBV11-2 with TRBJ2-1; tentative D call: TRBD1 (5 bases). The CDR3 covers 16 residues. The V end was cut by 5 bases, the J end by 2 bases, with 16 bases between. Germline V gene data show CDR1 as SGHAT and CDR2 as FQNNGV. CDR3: CASSGKGAIAYNEQFF. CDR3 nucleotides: TGTGCCAGCAGCGGGAAAGGGGCAATCGCCTACAATGAGCAGTTCTTC.

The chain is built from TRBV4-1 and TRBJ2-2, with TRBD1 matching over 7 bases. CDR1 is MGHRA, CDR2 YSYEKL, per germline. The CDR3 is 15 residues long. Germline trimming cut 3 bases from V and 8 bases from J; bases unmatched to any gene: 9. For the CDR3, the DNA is TGCGCCAGCAGCCACACAGGGGAACGGCAAGGGGAGCTGTTTTTT. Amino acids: CASSHTGERQGELFF.

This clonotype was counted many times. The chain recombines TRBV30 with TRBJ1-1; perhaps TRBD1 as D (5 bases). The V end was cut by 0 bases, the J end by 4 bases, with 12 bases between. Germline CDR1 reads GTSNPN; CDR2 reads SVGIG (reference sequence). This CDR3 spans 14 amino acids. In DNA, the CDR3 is TGTGCCTGGAGTGTTTCCGGGGGAAGCACTGAAGCTTTCTTT. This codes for CAWSVSGGSTEAFF.

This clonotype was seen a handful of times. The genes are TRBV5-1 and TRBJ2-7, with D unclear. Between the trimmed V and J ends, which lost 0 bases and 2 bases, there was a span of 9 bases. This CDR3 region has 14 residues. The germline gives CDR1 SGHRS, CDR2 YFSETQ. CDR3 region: CASSLAGFPYEQYF. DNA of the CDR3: TGCGCCAGCAGCTTGGCCGGGTTCCCCTACGAGCAGTACTTC.